The present entry profiles one T cell receptor (beta chain) with its context. Its matching antigen is unknown. Using immunoSEQ multiplex PCR, the repertoire was profiled, and TCRdb retains in-frame clones only, with some absent. The table records around 2,000,000 clones, approximately 94% of them present only once. The data were obtained in a study of shared clonotypes between healthy human individuals. The junction had 10 bases not matched to a gene; V was cut back by 0 bases and J by 9 bases. Germline CDR1 LGHNA, CDR2 YSLEER. CDR3 length equals 16 residues. CD8 cells classed as naive were CD45RO-negative and positively selected for CCR7, excluding terminally differentiated effector memory CD45RA+ cells. Recent vaccinations or acute infections were absent in the healthy HIV-negative adult donors. Study-wide results and caveats: The genetic and exposure-history diversity represented was limited by few donors.

What was sequenced was naive CD8+ T cells sorted from blood. This chain connects TRBV4-3 to TRBJ2-1, with 8 bases aligning to TRBD1. The receptor was derived from a man aged 18 to 30 in good health. The CDR3 sequence is CASSQDRTGPYGEQFF. DNA for the CDR3: TGCGCCAGCAGCCAAGATAGGACAGGGCCATATGGTGAGCAGTTCTTC.